This T cell receptor (beta chain) stems from a study of shared clonotypes between healthy human individuals. Profiled with immunoSEQ multiplex PCR; TCRdb holds only in-frame clones, not every one. The repertoire has around 500,000 clones, 70% to 80% of them found once; the top ten carry roughly 13%. This clone was counted between two and nine times. The CDR3 has 17 residues. CDR1 and CDR2 from the germline V gene are LNHDA and SQIVND (reference sequence). Trimming at V came to 5 bases and at J to 7 bases, leaving 16 bases not matched to a gene. The receptor was isolated from a woman between 40 and 50 years old in good health. Some clones in this sample may be carry-over from other donors' samples. Sequencing was carried out using PBMCs. The chain joins TRBV19 to TRBJ2-1; 8 nucleotides align to TRBD1. The CDR3 here is CASSPSTGGRRRNEQFF. Written as DNA, the CDR3 is TGTGCCAGTAGTCCATCCACAGGGGGGAGGCGTAGGAATGAGCAGTTCTTC.